This TCR beta chain was recovered during a study of cytomegalovirus exposure and HLA in healthy donors. General study results and limits: Reports indicated that the classifier achieved high specificity and sensitivity in diagnosing cytomegalovirus status.

In germline, CDR1 is SGHTA, CDR2 FQGTGA. The CDR3 sequence is 16 residues long. The junction had 10 bases not matched to a gene; V was cut back by 0 bases and J by 8 bases. As to this clone: Antigen unknown.

PCR employed 60 Vbeta and 13 Jbeta primers. Produced via immunoSEQ multiplex PCR; TCRdb's table is partial and in-frame only. This sample has 100,000 to 150,000 clones, with around 77% found just once. The sequence derives from a woman between 35 and 50 years old in good health and CMV-seropositive. The chain recombines TRBV7-3 with TRBJ2-1; TRBD2 agrees at 7 bases. Sequences were obtained from PBMCs. CDR3 coding DNA: TGTGCCAGCAGCTTAACGATAGGACTAGGGGTCGATGAGCAGTTCTTC. Translated: CASSLTIGLGVDEQFF.